This T cell receptor beta chain came from a study of CD8 T cells in Susac syndrome. Unmatched junction bases numbered 5, after V lost 3 bases and J lost 1 base. The germline gives CDR1 LGHNT, CDR2 FRNRAP. The CDR3 is 15 residues long. The study sequenced TCR beta in blood CD8+ and CD4+ T cells. Stable or active relapsing-remitting multiple sclerosis, untreated and meeting revised McDonald criteria, defined the controls. With random hexamers, reverse transcription was performed on about 0.5 to 1 ug of RNA. Multiplex PCR with immunoSEQ amplified the TCR beta CDR3 across 54 Vbeta and 13 Jbeta. MiXCR, run by TCRdb on the immunoSEQ multiplex PCR reads, gives a single entry per CDR3 protein. This sample has more than 95,000 distinct CDR3 sequences, with 80% to 95% found just once.

The sample consisted of CD8+ T cells from PBMCs. The genes are TRBV12-5 and TRBJ1-1; 7 bases are shared with TRBD1. The source is a human donor with multiple sclerosis. The CDR3: CASGFSGTENTEAFF. CDR3 bases: TGTGCTAGTGGTTTCTCCGGGACAGAGAACACTGAAGCTTTCTTT. Variable domain in full (rest from reference TRBV12-5 and TRBJ1-1): DARVTQTPRHKVTEMGQEVTMRCQPILGHNTVFWYRQTMMQGLELLAYFRNRAPLDDSGMPKDRFSAEMPDATLATLKIQPSEPRDSAVYFCASGFSGTENTEAFFGQGTRLTVV.